This TCR beta chain was documented in a study of blood T cell repertoires in COVID-19. Across the whole study: The United States, Italy and Spain provided the acute and convalescent COVID-19 samples. Nucleic acid was either cDNA or gDNA, and it came from T cells, B-cell-depleted T cells, or PBMCs.

As handled by the study authors: By means of reference gene primer amplification, nucleated cell counts were estimated. Libraries were prepared by immunoSEQ multiplex PCR; TCRdb keeps only in-frame clonotypes and omits some of them. Clone size and V and J calls were adopted from that table, with D and trimming inferred from the DNA. Counted here are a few hundred thousand clones, around nine tenths occurring once; the ten biggest clones make up approximately 6.2%. From germline, CDR1 is SGHRS and CDR2 YFSETQ. V lost 7 bases and J 11 bases, leaving 13 bases between the germline ends. The CDR3 extends over 12 amino acids.

This rearrangement joins TRBV5-1 to TRBJ1-6; D unresolved. Sequenced sample: peripheral blood. The clonotype was recovered from a man between 60 and 75 years old who had recovered from COVID-19. The CDR3 DNA reads TGCGCCAGCCAAGAGGGTGAGACACCCCTCCACTTT. This translates into CASQEGETPLHF. The entire variable domain, with the rest obtained from reference TRBV5-1 and TRBJ1-6, is as follows: KAGVTQTPRYLIKTRGQQVTLSCSPISGHRSVSWYQQTPGQGLQFLFEYFSETQRNKGNFPGRFSGRQFSNSRSEMNVSTLELGDSALYLCASQEGETPLHFGNGTRLTVT.